The 6 T cell receptor beta chains given below trace back to one sample, sequenced in a study of vaccination and CD4 T cells after COVID-19. These TCRs' antigens remain unknown. Treatment defined: roughly 11-day PBMC culture with coronavirus spike peptide pools or control peptides (ViraFEST assay). Oncomine TCR Beta short-read sequencing was applied to DNA from cultured CD4+ T cells. TCRdb fed the PCR reads into MiXCR, producing one record per CDR3 protein. Among approximately 21,000 distinct CDR3 sequences listed, around 52% were seen once. Source material: CD4+ T cells from blood, cultured in vitro. These receptors originate from a human donor who had recovered from COVID-19.

V gene TRBV6-5 combines with J gene TRBJ1-2; D possibly corresponds to TRBD1 (6 bases). The V end was cut by 4 bases, the J end by 3 bases, with 6 bases between. This CDR3 contains 12 residues. The germline V gene has CDR1 MNHEY and CDR2 SVGAGI. CDR3 protein: CASSWTDYGYTF. In nucleotides, the CDR3 is TGTGCCAGCAGTTGGACAGACTATGGCTACACCTTC.

V usage is TRBV5-4 and J usage is TRBJ2-1, with D hard to call. V was shortened by 4 bases and J by 5 bases, with 7 bases between the two germline ends. The CDR3 length is 12 residues. CDR1 and CDR2 (germline): SGHNT, YYREEE (reference sequence). The CDR3 nucleotides are TGTGCCAGCAGCACAGATAACAATGAGCAGTTCTTC. This sequence encodes CASSTDNNEQFF.

This rearrangement joins TRBV11-2 to TRBJ1-1, with a possible D match to TRBD1 (5 bases). Germline V gene sequence: CDR1 SGHAT, CDR2 FQNNGV. This CDR3 spans 15 amino acids. V was shortened by 5 bases and J by 4 bases, with 17 bases between the two germline ends. The CDR3 sequence: CASSPWASRGTEAFF. Written as DNA, the CDR3 is TGTGCCAGCAGCCCATGGGCCTCGAGGGGCACTGAAGCTTTCTTT.

The table lists this clonotype with a few counts. The rearrangement links TRBV11-2 to TRBJ2-3; D unresolved. Germline lookup yields CDR1 SGHAT and CDR2 FQNNGV. The germline V and J ends were trimmed by 1 base and 6 bases, with 17 bases remaining between them. The length of the CDR3 is 16 residues. The CDR3 DNA reads TGTGCCAGCAGCTTAGCCCCGTCATCTAGGTTTGATACGCAGTATTTT. Encoded protein: CASSLAPSSRFDTQYF.

The sample holds one count of this clonotype. V is TRBV19 and J is TRBJ2-3; TRBD1 matches at 8 bases. Germline V lookup: CDR1 LNHDA, CDR2 SQIVND (reference sequence). The V gene end was trimmed by 3 bases and the J gene end by 3 bases; junction bases not matched to a gene: 8. This CDR3 is built from 16 residues. This chain's CDR3 is CASSMGQATGTDTQYF. The DNA for the CDR3 is TGTGCCAGTAGTATGGGACAGGCCACGGGGACAGATACGCAGTATTTT.

Only a few counts were recorded for this clonotype. J is TRBJ2-7 and V is TRBV7-9; D call uncertain. The ends were cut back, 2 bases at V and 0 bases at J, with 5 bases in the middle. The CDR3 spans 13 residues. The germline gives CDR1 SEHNR, CDR2 FQNEAQ (reference sequence). CDR3 DNA: TGTGCCAGCAGCTTATCCCACTCCTACGAGCAGTACTTC. Its protein product is CASSLSHSYEQYF.